This T cell receptor (beta chain) was observed in a study of identical twins. The V and J ends lost 2 bases and 6 bases respectively, with 11 bases between them. The CDR3 has 13 amino acids. Germline V gives CDR1 MDHEN, CDR2 SYDVKM. Study conclusions and caveats: Insertions ran lower in abundant cord blood beta clonotypes, though not in memory repertoires. Out-of-frame TCR alpha sharing in monozygotic twins exceeded recombination model predictions. Cross-sectional statistical analysis, not tracking of the same donors, underpinned the conclusions.

Remarks on this clonotype: As yet, its antigen is unknown.

MiXCR was run by TCRdb on the 5' RACE reads, yielding one entry per CDR3 protein. This table holds 1.5 million to 2 million distinct CDR3 sequences, under 35% found once. The sample comprised cord blood. The TCR comes from a newborn girl in good health. J is TRBJ2-7 and V is TRBV28; D may be TRBD1 or TRBD2 (5 bases each). The CDR3 loop reads CASSLVGGGEQYF. Written as DNA, the CDR3 is TGTGCCAGCAGTTTAGTTGGGGGTGGCGAGCAGTACTTC.